The 10 T cell receptor beta chains presented below share a single source sample, sequenced in a study of OX40 agonist ivuxolimab in advanced cancers. This table comes from immunoSEQ multiplex PCR, and its TCRdb copy is limited to in-frame clones, with some not included. The data hold about 76,000 clones, with around 84% observed a single time. The specimen comprised CD4+ or CD8+ T cells sorted from blood, sampled in a trial of the OX40 agonist ivuxolimab. These receptors originate from an adult with an advanced solid tumor such as melanoma, head and neck, liver or kidney cancer.

This clone has just a few counts. V is TRBV29-1 and J is TRBJ1-1; D is possibly TRBD1 (6 bases). This CDR3 spans 12 amino acids. V was pared by 7 bases and J by 5 bases, with 14 bases between. Germline assignment: CDR1 SQVTM and CDR2 ANQGSEA. The CDR3 coding sequence is TGCAGCGCGGGACACGGGGGAACTGAAGCTTTCTTT. It yields the protein CSAGHGGTEAFF.

The chain has TRBV28 and TRBJ2-7; TRBD2 is a possible D gene (7 bases). Germline V lookup: CDR1 MDHEN, CDR2 SYDVKM. V was shortened by 5 bases and J by 4 bases, with 24 bases between the two germline ends. The CDR3 covers 17 residues. The CDR3 nucleotides read TGTGCCAGCAGTCTTGGTCGACGACAAGGGGGGGTTTACGAGCAGTACGTC. Encoded protein: CASSLGRRQGGVYEQYV.

This clone was picked up a small number of times. The chain combines TRBV30 with TRBJ1-1, with a possible D match to TRBD1 (5 bases). The CDR3 has 15 amino acids. Per the germline V gene, CDR1 is GTSNPN and CDR2 is SVGIG (reference sequence). The V gene lost 3 bases and the J gene lost 1 base, with 15 bases spanning the gap. The CDR3 DNA is TGTGCCTGGAGCGTAATCGGGGGACGGAACACTGAAGCTTTCTTT. Encoded protein: CAWSVIGGRNTEAFF.

This rearrangement joins TRBV19 to TRBJ1-5, with unresolved D. Germline lookup yields CDR1 LNHDA and CDR2 SQIVND (reference sequence). Trimming took off 3 bases at V and 0 bases at J, with 12 bases between the two ends. The CDR3 has 16 amino acids. CDR3 sequence reads: CASSILGSYSNQPQHF. CDR3 coding DNA: TGTGCCAGTAGTATTCTGGGTTCTTATAGCAATCAGCCCCAGCATTTT.

The rearrangement links TRBV11-1 to TRBJ1-1; tentatively, D is TRBD1 (6 bases). V lost 2 bases and J 1 base, leaving 17 bases between the germline ends. Germline V gives CDR1 SGHAT, CDR2 FQDESV (reference sequence). The CDR3 length is 17 residues. CDR3 DNA sequence: TGTGCCAGCAGCTTACTCATGGGGGCAGGCGAGAACACTGAAGCTTTCTTT. Encoded protein: CASSLLMGAGENTEAFF.

The genes are TRBV19 and TRBJ2-5; D might be TRBD1 (5 bases). V lost 2 bases to trimming and J lost 5 bases, with 15 bases between them. Germline V gene lookup returns CDR1 LNHDA and CDR2 SQIVND (reference sequence). The CDR3 is 15 amino acids. CDR3 nucleotide sequence: TGTGCCAGTAGTATATCCGTGGGGCCAGGGGAGACCCAGTACTTC. Its translation: CASSISVGPGETQYF. Complete variable domain (other parts from reference TRBV19 and TRBJ2-5): DGGITQSPKYLFRKEGQNVTLSCEQNLNHDAMYWYRQDPGQGLRLIYYSQIVNDFQKGDIAEGYSVSREKKESFPLTVTSAQKNPTAFYLCASSISVGPGETQYFGPGTRLLVL.

This chain joins TRBV6-6 and TRBJ2-1; D gene ambiguous. The CDR3 runs to 16 residues. Trimming left V 4 bases short and J 1 base short, with 14 bases between. Germline CDR1 is MNHNY and CDR2 is SVGAGI (reference sequence). In DNA, the CDR3 is TGTGCCAGCAGTTCGATGACACCCGAATCCTACAATGAGCAGTTCTTC. Translation: CASSSMTPESYNEQFF.

The chain uses TRBV7-9 and TRBJ1-2, with D possibly being TRBD1 (5 bases). Between the trimmed V and J ends, which lost 5 bases and 4 bases, there was a span of 14 bases. Germline V CDR1 and CDR2: SEHNR, FQNEAQ (reference sequence). The CDR3 extends over 14 amino acids. The CDR3 loop reads CASSPGGAFYGYTF. The CDR3 region has the DNA TGTGCCAGCAGCCCTGGGGGAGCTTTCTATGGCTACACCTTC.

The genes are TRBV5-8 and TRBJ2-3; the D is unclear. The CDR3 loop spans 14 amino acids. The V end was cut by 0 bases, the J end by 2 bases, with 7 bases between. The germline V gene has CDR1 SGHTS and CDR2 YDEGEE. The DNA for the CDR3 is TGTGCCAGCAGCTTGGGGGCATTCACAGATACGCAGTATTTT. Translation gives CASSLGAFTDTQYF.

The chain uses TRBV6-6 and TRBJ1-4, with TRBD1 identical over 7 bases. This CDR3 region has 14 residues. Germline V lookup: CDR1 MNHNY, CDR2 SVGAGI (reference sequence). Trimming took 8 bases from V and 6 from J; bases not matched to a gene: 9. The CDR3 reads CASHKDRVYEKLFF. In DNA, the CDR3 is TGTGCCAGCCACAAAGACAGGGTTTATGAAAAACTGTTTTTT.